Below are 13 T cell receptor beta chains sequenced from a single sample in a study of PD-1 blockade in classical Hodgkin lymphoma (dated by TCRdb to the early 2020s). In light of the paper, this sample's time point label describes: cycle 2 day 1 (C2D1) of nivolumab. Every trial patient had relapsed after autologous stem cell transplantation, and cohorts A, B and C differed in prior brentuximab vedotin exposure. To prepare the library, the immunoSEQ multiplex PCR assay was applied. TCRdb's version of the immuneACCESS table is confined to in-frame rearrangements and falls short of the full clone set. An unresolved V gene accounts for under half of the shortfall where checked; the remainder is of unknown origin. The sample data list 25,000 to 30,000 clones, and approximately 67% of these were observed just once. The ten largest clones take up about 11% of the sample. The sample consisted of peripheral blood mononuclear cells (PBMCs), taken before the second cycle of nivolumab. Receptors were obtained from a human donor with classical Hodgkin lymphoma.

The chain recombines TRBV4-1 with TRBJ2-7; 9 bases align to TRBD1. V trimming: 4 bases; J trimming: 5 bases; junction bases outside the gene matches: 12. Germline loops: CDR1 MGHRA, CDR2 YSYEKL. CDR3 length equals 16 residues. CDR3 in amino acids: CASSRRYERTGDEQYF. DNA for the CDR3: TGCGCCAGCAGCCGCCGCTACGAAAGGACAGGGGACGAGCAGTACTTC.

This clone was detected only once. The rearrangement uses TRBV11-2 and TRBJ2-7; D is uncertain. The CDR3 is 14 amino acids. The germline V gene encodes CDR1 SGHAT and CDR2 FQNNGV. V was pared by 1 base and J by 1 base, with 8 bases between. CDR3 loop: CASSLVVGSYEQYF. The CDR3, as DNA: TGTGCCAGCAGCTTAGTAGTGGGTTCCTACGAGCAGTACTTC. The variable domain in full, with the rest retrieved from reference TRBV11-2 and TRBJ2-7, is EAGVAQSPRYKIIEKRQSVAFWCNPISGHATLYWYQQILGQGPKLLIQFQNNGVVDDSQLPKDRFSAERLKGVDSTLKIQPAKLEDSAVYLCASSLVVGSYEQYFGPGTRLTVT.

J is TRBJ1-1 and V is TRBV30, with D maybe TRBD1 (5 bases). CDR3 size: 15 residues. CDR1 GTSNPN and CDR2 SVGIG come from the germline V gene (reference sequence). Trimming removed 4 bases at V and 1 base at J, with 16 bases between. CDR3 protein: CAWTWGGRSNTEAFF. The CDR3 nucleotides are TGTGCCTGGACCTGGGGGGGGAGGTCGAACACTGAAGCTTTCTTT.

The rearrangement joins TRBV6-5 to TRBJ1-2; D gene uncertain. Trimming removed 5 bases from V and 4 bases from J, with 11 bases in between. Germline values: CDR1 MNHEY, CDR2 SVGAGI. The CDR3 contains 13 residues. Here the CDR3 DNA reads TGTGCCAGCAGTACTGACCCGGGCTATGGCTACACCTTC. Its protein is CASSTDPGYGYTF.

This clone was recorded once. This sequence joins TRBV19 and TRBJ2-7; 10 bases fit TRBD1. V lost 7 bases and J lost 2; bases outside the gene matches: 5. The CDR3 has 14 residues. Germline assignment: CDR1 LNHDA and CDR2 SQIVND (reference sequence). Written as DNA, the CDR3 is TGTGCCAGTACCGAGGGACAGGGGACCTACGAGCAGTACTTC. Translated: CASTEGQGTYEQYF.

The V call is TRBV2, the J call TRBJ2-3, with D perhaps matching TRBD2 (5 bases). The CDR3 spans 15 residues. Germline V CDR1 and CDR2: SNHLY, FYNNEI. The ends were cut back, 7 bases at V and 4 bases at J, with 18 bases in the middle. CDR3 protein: CASTPDLLGADTQYF. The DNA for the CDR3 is TGTGCCAGCACCCCGGACCTATTGGGAGCAGATACGCAGTATTTT.

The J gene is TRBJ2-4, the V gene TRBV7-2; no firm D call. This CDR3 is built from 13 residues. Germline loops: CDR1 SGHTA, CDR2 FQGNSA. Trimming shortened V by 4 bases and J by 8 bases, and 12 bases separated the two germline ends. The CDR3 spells CASSSPGWDIQYF. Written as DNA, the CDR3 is TGTGCCAGCAGCTCCCCCGGCTGGGACATTCAGTACTTC.

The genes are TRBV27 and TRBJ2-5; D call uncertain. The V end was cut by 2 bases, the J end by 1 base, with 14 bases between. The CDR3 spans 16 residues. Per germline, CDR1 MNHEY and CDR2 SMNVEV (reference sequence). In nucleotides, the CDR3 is TGTGCCAGCAGTTTAACCAACATGCGCGCCCAAGAGACCCAGTACTTC. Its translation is CASSLTNMRAQETQYF.

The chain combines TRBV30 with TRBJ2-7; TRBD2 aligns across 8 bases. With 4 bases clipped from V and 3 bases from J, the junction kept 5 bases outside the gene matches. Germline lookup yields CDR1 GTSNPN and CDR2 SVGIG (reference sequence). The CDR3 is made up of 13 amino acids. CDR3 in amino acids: CAWMSGTSYEQYF. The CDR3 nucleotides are TGTGCCTGGATGTCCGGGACTAGCTACGAGCAGTACTTC.

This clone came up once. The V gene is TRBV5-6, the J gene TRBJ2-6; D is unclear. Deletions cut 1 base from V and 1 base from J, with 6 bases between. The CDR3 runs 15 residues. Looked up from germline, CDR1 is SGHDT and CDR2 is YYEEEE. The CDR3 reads CASSLWGSGANVLTF. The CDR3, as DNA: TGTGCCAGCAGCTTGTGGGGTTCTGGGGCCAACGTCCTGACTTTC. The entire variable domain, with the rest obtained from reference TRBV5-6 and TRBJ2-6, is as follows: DAGVTQSPTHLIKTRGQQVTLRCSPKSGHDTVSWYQQALGQGPQFIFQYYEEEERQRGNFPDRFSGHQFPNYSSELNVNALLLGDSALYLCASSLWGSGANVLTFGAGSRLTVL.

This chain's CDR3 is CASSAGNTGELFF. CDR3 nucleotides: TGTGCCAGCAGCGCCGGGAACACCGGGGAGCTGTTTTTT. V is TRBV7-2 and J is TRBJ2-2; D not certain. V was trimmed by 5 bases and J by 1 base, leaving 5 bases between them. The germline CDR1 and CDR2 sequences are SGHTA and FQGNSA. CDR3 size: 13 residues.

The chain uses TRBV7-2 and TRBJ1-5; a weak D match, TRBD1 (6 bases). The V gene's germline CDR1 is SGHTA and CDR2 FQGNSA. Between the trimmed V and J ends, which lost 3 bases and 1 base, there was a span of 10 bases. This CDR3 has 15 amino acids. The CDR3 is CASSLKGGSNQPQHF. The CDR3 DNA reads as TGTGCCAGCAGCTTGAAGGGGGGGAGCAATCAGCCCCAGCATTTT.

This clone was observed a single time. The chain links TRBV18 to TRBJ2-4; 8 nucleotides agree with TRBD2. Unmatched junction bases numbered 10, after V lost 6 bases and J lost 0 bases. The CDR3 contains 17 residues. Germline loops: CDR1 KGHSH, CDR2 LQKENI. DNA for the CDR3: TGTGCCAGCTCGCCCACGGGGGGGGCTCTAGCCAAAAACATTCAGTACTTC. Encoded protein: CASSPTGGALAKNIQYF.